One TCR beta chain is described in this entry. Libraries were prepared by immunoSEQ multiplex PCR; TCRdb keeps only in-frame clonotypes and omits some of them. The data contain 80,000 to 95,000 clones, 94% of them singletons. The data stem from a study of technical replicates of blood from a handful of donors. Input material: T cells isolated from PBMCs. This sequence was found in a human donor in good health.

The CDR3 DNA follows: TGCGCCAGCAGGCTAGCGGGACCGACATCAAATGAGCAGTTCTTC. Encoded protein: CASRLAGPTSNEQFF. This sequence joins TRBV10-2 and TRBJ2-1; TRBD2 matches 9 bases. The CDR3 contains 15 residues. J gave up 7 bases and V 6 bases, and 10 bases lay outside the gene matches. CDR1 is WSHSY, CDR2 SAAADI, per germline.